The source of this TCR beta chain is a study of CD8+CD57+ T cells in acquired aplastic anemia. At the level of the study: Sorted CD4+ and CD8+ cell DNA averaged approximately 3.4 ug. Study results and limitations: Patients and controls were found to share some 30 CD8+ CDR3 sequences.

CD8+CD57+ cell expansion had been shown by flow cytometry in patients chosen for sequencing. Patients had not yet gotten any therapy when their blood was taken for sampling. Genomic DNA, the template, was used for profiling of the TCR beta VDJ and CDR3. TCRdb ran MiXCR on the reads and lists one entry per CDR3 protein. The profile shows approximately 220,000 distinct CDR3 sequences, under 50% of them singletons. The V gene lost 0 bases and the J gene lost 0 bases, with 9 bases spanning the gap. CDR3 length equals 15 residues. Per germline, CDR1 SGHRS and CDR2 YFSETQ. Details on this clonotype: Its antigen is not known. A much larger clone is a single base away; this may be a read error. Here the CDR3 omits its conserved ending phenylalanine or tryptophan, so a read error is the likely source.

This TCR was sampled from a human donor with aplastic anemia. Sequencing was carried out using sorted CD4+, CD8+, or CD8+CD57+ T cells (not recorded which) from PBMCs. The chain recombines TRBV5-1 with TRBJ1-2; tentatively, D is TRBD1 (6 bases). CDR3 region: CASSLGTAANYGYTS. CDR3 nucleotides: TGCGCCAGCAGCTTGGGGACAGCGGCTAACTATGGCTACACCTCC.